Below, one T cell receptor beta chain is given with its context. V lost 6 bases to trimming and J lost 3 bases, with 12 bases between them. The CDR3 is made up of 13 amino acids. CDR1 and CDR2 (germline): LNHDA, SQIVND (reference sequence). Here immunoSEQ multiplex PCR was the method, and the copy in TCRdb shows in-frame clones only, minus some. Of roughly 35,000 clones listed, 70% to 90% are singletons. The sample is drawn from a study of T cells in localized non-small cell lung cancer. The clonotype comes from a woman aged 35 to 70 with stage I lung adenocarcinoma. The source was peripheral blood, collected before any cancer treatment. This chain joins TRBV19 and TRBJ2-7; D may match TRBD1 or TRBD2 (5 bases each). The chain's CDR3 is CASRGTADYEQYF. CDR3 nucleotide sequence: TGTGCCAGTAGAGGGACGGCGGACTACGAGCAGTACTTC.